This T cell receptor (beta chain) emerged from a study of blood T cell repertoires in COVID-19. Across the study: Acute-phase and convalescent COVID-19 samples originated in the United States, Italy and Spain. The analysed material was cDNA or gDNA that came from T cells, B-cell-depleted T cells, or PBMCs.

Per the original data handling: Nucleated cell number was recorded as an estimate derived from reference gene primer amplification. Using immunoSEQ multiplex PCR, the repertoire was profiled, and TCRdb retains in-frame clones only, with some absent. D and trimming come from the DNA, and the V and J calls and clone size come from that table. The sample lists around 240,000 clones, about 83% occurring once. There are 16 residues in the CDR3. Germline V gene lookup returns CDR1 SGHRS and CDR2 YFSETQ. Trimming stripped 2 bases from V and 1 base from J, with 16 bases between. The rearrangement links TRBV5-1 to TRBJ2-7; D is perhaps TRBD2 (7 bases). The TCR comes from a woman between 45 and 65 years old with acute or convalescent COVID-19. The specimen sequenced was peripheral blood. The chain's CDR3 is CASSFAGADLSYEQYF. The CDR3 region has the DNA TGCGCCAGCAGCTTTGCGGGGGCCGACCTATCCTACGAGCAGTACTTC.